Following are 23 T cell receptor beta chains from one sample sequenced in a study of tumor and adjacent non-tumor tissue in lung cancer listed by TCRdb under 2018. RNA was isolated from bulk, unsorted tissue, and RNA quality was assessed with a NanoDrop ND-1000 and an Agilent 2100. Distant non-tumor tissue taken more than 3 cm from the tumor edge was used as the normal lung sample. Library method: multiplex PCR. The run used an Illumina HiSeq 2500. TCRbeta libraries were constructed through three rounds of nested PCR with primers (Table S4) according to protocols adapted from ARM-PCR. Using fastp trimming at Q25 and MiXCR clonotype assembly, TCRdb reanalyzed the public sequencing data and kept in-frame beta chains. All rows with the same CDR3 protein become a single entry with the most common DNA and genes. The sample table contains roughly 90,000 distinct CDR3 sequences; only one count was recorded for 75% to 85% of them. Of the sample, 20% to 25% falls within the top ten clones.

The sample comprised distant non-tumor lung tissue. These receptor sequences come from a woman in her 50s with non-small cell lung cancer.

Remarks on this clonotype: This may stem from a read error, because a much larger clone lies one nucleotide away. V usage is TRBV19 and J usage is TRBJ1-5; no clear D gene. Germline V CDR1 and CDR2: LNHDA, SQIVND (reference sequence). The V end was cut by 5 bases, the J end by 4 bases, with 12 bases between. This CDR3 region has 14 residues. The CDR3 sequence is CASSPLTWNQPQHF. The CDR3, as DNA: TGTGCCAGTAGTCCCTTGACATGGAATCAGCCCCAGCATTTT. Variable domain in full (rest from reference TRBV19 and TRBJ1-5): DGGITQSPKYLFRKEGQNVTLSCEQNLNHDAMYWYRQDPGQGLRLIYYSQIVNDFQKGDIAEGYSVSREKKESFPLTVTSAQKNPTAFYLCASSPLTWNQPQHFGDGTRLSIL.

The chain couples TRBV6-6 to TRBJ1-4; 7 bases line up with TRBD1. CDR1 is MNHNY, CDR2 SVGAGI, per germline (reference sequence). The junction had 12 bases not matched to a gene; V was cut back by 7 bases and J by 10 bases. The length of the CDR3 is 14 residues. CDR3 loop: CASNNQGEAVKLFF. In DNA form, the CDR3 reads TGTGCCAGCAACAATCAGGGGGAGGCCGTAAAACTGTTTTTT.

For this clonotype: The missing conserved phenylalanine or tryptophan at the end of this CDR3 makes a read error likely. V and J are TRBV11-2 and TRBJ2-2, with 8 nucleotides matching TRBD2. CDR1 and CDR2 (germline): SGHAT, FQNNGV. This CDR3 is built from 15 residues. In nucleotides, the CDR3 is TGTGCGAGCAGTCTAGGAAGCGGGGGTTCCGGGGAGCTGTTTTCT. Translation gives CASSLGSGGSGELFS.

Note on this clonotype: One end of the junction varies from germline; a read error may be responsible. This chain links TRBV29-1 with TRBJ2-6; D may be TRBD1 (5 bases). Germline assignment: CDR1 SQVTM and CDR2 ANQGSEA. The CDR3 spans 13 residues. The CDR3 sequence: CGVEASGAKVLTF. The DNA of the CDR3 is TGCGGCGTTGAGGCCTCTGGGGCCAAGGTCCTGACTTTC.

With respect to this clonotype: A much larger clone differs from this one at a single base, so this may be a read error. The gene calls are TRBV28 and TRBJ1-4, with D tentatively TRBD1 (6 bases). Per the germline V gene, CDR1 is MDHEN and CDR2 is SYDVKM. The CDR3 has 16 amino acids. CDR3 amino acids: CATSSPMGGGLGELFF. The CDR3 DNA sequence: TGTGCCACCAGTTCCCCCATGGGGGGCGGTCTAGGGGAACTGTTTTTT.

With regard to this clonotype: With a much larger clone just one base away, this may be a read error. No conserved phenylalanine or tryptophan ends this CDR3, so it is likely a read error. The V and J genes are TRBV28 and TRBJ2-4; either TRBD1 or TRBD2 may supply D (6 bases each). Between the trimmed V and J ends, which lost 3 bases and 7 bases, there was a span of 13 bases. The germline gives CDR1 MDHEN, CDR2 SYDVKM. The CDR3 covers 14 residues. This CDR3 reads CASSFKGGGNIQYL. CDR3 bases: TGTGCCAGCAGTTTTAAGGGGGGTGGCAACATTCAGTACTTA.

This CDR3 reads CASGLDYGGWHEQFF. The CDR3 DNA follows: TGTGCTAGCGGCTTAGATTACGGTGGTTGGCATGAGCAGTTCTTC. The chain has TRBV11-2 and TRBJ2-1, with D maybe TRBD2 (6 bases). The V gene's germline CDR1 is SGHAT and CDR2 FQNNGV. The CDR3 loop spans 15 amino acids.

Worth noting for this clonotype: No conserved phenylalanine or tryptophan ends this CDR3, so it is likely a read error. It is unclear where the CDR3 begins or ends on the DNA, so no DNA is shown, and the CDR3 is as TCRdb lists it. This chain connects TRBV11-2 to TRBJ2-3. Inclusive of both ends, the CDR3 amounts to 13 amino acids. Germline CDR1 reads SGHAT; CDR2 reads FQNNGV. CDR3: CATSLGSEDTKYY.

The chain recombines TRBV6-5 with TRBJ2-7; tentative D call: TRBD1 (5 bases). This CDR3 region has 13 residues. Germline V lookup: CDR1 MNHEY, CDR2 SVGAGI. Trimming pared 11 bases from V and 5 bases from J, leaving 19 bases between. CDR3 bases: TGTGCCGCCAGTTACTCTAGGGGCCACGAGCAGTACTTC. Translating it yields CAASYSRGHEQYF.

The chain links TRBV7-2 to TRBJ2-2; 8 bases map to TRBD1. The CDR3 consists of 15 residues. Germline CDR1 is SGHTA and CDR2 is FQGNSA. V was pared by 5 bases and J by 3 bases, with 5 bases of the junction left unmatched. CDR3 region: CASSLGQVDTGELFF. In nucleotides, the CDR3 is TGTGCCAGCAGCCTGGGACAGGTAGACACCGGGGAGCTGTTTTTT.

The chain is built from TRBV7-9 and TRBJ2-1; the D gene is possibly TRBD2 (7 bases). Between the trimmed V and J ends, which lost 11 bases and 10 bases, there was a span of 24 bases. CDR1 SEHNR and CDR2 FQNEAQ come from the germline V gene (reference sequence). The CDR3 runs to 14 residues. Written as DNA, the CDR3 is TGTGCCTCAAAACCGGAGGGAGGGGGACACGAGCAGTTCTTC. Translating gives CASKPEGGGHEQFF. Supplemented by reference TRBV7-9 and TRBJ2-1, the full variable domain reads DTGVSQNPRHKITKRGQNVTFRCDPISEHNRLYWYRQTLGQGPEFLTYFQNEAQLEKSRLLSDRFSAERPKGSFSTLEIQRTEQGDSAMYLCASKPEGGGHEQFFGPGTRLTVL.

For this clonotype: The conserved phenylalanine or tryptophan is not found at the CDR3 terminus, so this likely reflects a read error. The DNA for the CDR3 is TGTGCCAGCAGCTTGCAGTTGAAAACTGAAGCTTTCCTT. Amino acids: CASSLQLKTEAFL. V gene TRBV5-4 combines with J gene TRBJ1-1; D remains ambiguous. This CDR3 contains 13 residues. CDR1 SGHNT and CDR2 YYREEE come from the germline V gene (reference sequence).

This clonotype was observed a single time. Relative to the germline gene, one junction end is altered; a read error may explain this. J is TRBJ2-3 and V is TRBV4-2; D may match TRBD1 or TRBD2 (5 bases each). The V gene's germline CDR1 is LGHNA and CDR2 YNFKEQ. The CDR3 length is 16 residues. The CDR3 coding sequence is TGTGCCAGCAGCAAGGGGACCAGGACCAGCACAGCTACGCAGTATTTT. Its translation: CASSKGTRTSTATQYF.

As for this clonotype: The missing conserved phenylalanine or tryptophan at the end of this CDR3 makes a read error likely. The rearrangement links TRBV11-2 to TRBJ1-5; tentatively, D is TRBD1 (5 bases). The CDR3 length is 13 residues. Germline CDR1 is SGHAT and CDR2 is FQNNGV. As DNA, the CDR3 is TGTGCCGGCAGCTTAGACAACGGGGGGGCCCAGCATCTT. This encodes CAGSLDNGGAQHL.

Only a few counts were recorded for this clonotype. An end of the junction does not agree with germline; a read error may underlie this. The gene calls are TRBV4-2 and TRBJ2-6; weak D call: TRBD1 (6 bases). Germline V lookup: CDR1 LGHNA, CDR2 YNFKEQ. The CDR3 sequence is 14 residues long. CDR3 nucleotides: TGTGACAGCAGCCCGTTAGTGGGGGCCAACGCCCTGACTTTC. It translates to CDSSPLVGANALTF.

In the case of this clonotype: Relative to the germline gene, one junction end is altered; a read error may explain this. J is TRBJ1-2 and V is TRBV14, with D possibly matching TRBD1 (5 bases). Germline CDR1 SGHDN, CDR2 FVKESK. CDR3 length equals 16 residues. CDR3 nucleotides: TGTTCCAGCAGCCAAGATCTTGGGTCGACAGTGGATGGCTACACCTTC. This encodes CSSSQDLGSTVDGYTF.

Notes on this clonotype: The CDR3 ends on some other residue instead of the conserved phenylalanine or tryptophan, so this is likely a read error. This CDR3 reads CASSLEPGANTGAFS. Here the CDR3 DNA reads TGTGCCAGCAGCTTAGAACCGGGGGCGAACACTGGAGCTTTCTCT. The chain carries TRBV11-2 and TRBJ1-1; perhaps TRBD1 as D (6 bases). Germline-derived CDR1 and CDR2 are SGHAT and FQNNGV. The CDR3 spans 15 residues.

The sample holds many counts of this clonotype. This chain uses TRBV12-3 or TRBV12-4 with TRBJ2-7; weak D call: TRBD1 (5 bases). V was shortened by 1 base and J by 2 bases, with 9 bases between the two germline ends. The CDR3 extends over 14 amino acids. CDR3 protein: CASSLEGDTYEQYF. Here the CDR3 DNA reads TGTGCCAGCAGTTTAGAAGGGGATACCTACGAGCAGTACTTC.

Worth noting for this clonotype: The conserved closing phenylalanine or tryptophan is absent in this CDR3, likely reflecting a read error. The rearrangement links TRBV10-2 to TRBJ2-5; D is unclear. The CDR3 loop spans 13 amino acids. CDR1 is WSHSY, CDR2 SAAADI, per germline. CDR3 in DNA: TGCGCCGGCAGCGCCAGGACCCAAGAGACCCAGTACCTC. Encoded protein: CAGSARTQETQYL.

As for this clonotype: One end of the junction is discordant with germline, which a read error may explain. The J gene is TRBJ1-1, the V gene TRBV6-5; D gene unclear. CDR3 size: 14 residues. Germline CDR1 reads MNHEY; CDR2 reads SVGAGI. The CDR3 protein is CPSSMGRVYTEAFF. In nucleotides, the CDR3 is TGTCCCAGCAGTATGGGAAGGGTTTACACTGAAGCTTTCTTT.

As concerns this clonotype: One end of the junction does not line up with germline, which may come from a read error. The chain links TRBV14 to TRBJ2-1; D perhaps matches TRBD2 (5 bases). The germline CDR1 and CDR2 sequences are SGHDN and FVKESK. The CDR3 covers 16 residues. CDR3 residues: CTSSHFKREFYNEQFF. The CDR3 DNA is TGTACCAGCAGCCATTTTAAGAGGGAGTTCTACAATGAGCAGTTCTTC.

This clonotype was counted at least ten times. CDR3 loop: CASSPREAGTSAYEQYF. DNA for the CDR3: TGTGCCAGCAGCCCAAGGGAGGCCGGGACATCCGCCTACGAGCAGTACTTC. V gene TRBV5-5 combines with J gene TRBJ2-7; either TRBD1 or TRBD2 may supply D (6 bases each). This CDR3 is 17 amino acids long. The germline CDR1 and CDR2 sequences are SGHKS and YYEKEE (reference sequence). V lost 4 bases and J 2 bases, leaving 22 bases between the germline ends.

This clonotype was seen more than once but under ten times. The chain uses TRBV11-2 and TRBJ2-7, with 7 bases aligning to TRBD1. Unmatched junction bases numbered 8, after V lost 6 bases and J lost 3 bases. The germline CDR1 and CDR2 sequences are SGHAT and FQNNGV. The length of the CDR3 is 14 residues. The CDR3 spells CASSSVRDSYEQYF. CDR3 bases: TGTGCCAGCAGTTCGGTTAGGGACAGCTACGAGCAGTACTTC.